Listed here are 18 T cell receptor beta chains from one sample, sequenced in a study of monozygotic twins with inflammatory bowel disease. With the 5' RACE reads reprocessed, TCRdb shows one record per CDR3 protein and no DNA. This sample's table has about 210,000 distinct CDR3 sequences. Material for sequencing was blood. The receptors shown here come from a human donor with ulcerative colitis or Crohn's disease, or a healthy co-twin of an affected twin (not recorded which).

V gene TRBV27 combines with J gene TRBJ1-2. The germline V gene encodes CDR1 MNHEY and CDR2 SMNVEV (reference sequence). The CDR3 has 13 residues. CDR3 loop: CASCGVIGYGYTF.

This rearrangement joins TRBV29-1 to TRBJ2-3; without DNA, the TCRdb call of TRBD2 cannot be checked. Germline CDR1 reads SQVTM; CDR2 reads ANQGSEA. The CDR3 runs to 15 residues. The CDR3 protein is CSVEQRGGFGDTQYF.

The chain carries TRBV12-5 and TRBJ2-2; TCRdb picks TRBD1, but there is no DNA to check that call. Germline values: CDR1 LGHNT, CDR2 FRNRAP. This CDR3 region has 15 residues. The CDR3: CASSAGTVNTGELFF.

V is TRBV9 and J is TRBJ2-7. Germline V gene data show CDR1 as SGDLS and CDR2 as YYNGEE. The CDR3 sequence is 13 residues long. CDR3 sequence: CASSVGSQYEQYF.

V is TRBV6-1 and J is TRBJ2-3; as DNA is missing, the TRBD2 call by TCRdb cannot be tested. The germline gives CDR1 MNHNS, CDR2 SASEGT. CDR3 length: 15 amino acids. The CDR3 reads CASSRLVLSTDTQYF.

The chain links TRBV20-1 to TRBJ2-3; the TRBD2 assignment by TCRdb is unverifiable without DNA. This CDR3 has 15 amino acids. CDR1 and CDR2 from the germline V gene are DFQATT and SNEGSKA (reference sequence). The CDR3 spells CSARVATSGTDTQYF.

J is TRBJ2-1 and V is TRBV20-1; TCRdb lists TRBD1, though no DNA is available to test this call. In germline, CDR1 is DFQATT, CDR2 SNEGSKA (reference sequence). CDR3 size: 15 residues. CDR3 sequence reads: CSAPEGWDRYNEQFF.

V usage is TRBV9 and J usage is TRBJ1-1; the TCRdb call, TRBD1, lacks DNA for checking. This CDR3 region has 13 residues. CDR1 is SGDLS and CDR2 is YYNGEE in the germline V gene. CDR3 sequence reads: CASSNTGGSEAFF. Filled out from reference TRBV9 and TRBJ1-1, the complete variable domain reads DSGVTQTPKHLITATGQRVTLRCSPRSGDLSVYWYQQSLDQGLQFLIQYYNGEERAKGNILERFSAQQFPDLHSELNLSSLELGDSALYFCASSNTGGSEAFFGQGTRLTVV.

V usage is TRBV5-6 and J usage is TRBJ2-7; TCRdb's D gene call, TRBD2, goes unchecked for lack of DNA. This CDR3 comprises 13 residues. Germline V lookup: CDR1 SGHDT, CDR2 YYEEEE. This chain's CDR3 is CASSWTGGTEQYF.

The chain recombines TRBV7-9 with TRBJ1-4. Looked up from germline, CDR1 is SEHNR and CDR2 is FQNEAQ (reference sequence). CDR3 length: 15 residues. CDR3 protein: CATRIDGPTGEKLFF.

The V call is TRBV15, the J call TRBJ1-1; TCRdb names TRBD1, which stays unverified in the absence of DNA. Germline V gene lookup returns CDR1 LNHNV and CDR2 YYDKDF (reference sequence). The CDR3 has 15 amino acids. This chain's CDR3 is CATSRDRGENTEAFF.

The chain links TRBV5-1 to TRBJ2-2; without DNA, the TCRdb call of TRBD1 cannot be checked. The germline V gene encodes CDR1 SGHRS and CDR2 YFSETQ. The CDR3 runs 13 residues. The chain's CDR3 is CASRDRDTGELFF.

J is TRBJ1-2 and V is TRBV9; with no DNA, the TCRdb D assignment of TRBD1 cannot be verified. The CDR3 is made up of 16 amino acids. Germline V CDR1 and CDR2: SGDLS, YYNGEE. The chain's CDR3 is CASSVDAGAPFYGYTF. Drawing the rest from reference TRBV9 and TRBJ1-2, the complete variable domain is DSGVTQTPKHLITATGQRVTLRCSPRSGDLSVYWYQQSLDQGLQFLIQYYNGEERAKGNILERFSAQQFPDLHSELNLSSLELGDSALYFCASSVDAGAPFYGYTFGSGTRLTVV.

J is TRBJ1-5 and V is TRBV7-8; TCRdb designates TRBD1, a call that cannot be tested without DNA. Germline V gives CDR1 SGHVS, CDR2 FQNEAQ. This CDR3 is built from 16 residues. The CDR3 protein is CASSLEGVGGSQPQHF.

This CDR3 is CASSYANDLDEQFF. The chain joins TRBV6-5 to TRBJ2-1. From germline, CDR1 is MNHEY and CDR2 SVGAGI. The CDR3 is 14 amino acids.

CDR3 sequence reads: CASSYQGGRDNSPLHF. This chain uses TRBV5-1 with TRBJ1-6; the TRBD1 assignment by TCRdb is unverifiable without DNA. Looked up from germline, CDR1 is SGHRS and CDR2 is YFSETQ. The CDR3 length is 16 residues.

The genes are TRBV5-1 and TRBJ2-3; absent DNA, TCRdb's TRBD1 call cannot be checked. The CDR3 sequence is 14 residues long. CDR1 is SGHRS and CDR2 is YFSETQ in the germline V gene. This chain's CDR3 is CASSLEGYADTQYF.

The rearrangement links TRBV2 to TRBJ2-2; TCRdb names TRBD1, which stays unverified in the absence of DNA. CDR3 length: 15 amino acids. Germline-derived CDR1 and CDR2 are SNHLY and FYNNEI. The CDR3: CASRAGTGVTGELFF. The full variable domain, rest sourced from reference TRBV2 and TRBJ2-2, is EPEVTQTPSHQVTQMGQEVILRCVPISNHLYFYWYRQILGQKVEFLVSFYNNEISEKSEIFDDQFSVERPDGSNFTLKIRSTKLEDSAMYFCASRAGTGVTGELFFGEGSRLTVL.